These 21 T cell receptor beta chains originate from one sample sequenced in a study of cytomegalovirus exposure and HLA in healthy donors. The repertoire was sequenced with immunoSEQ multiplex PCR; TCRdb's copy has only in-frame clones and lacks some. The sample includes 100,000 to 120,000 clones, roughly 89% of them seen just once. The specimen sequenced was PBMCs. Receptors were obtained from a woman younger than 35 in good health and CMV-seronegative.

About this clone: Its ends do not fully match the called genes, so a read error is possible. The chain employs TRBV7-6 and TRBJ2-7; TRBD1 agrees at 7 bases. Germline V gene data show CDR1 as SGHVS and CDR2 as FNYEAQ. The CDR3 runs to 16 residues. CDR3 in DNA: TGTGCCAGCAGCCTAGCTAACAGGGGAGCTCTCTACGAGCAGTACTTC. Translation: CASSLANRGALYEQYF.

CDR3 sequence reads: CASRSGQQETQYF. CDR3 DNA: TGTGCCAGCAGATCGGGACAGCAAGAGACCCAGTACTTC. The chain uses TRBV13 and TRBJ2-5, with 7 bases fitting TRBD1. Losses at the gene ends were 6 bases for V and 2 bases for J; bases not matched to a gene: 3. Germline V gene sequence: CDR1 PRHDT, CDR2 FYEKMQ (reference sequence). There are 13 residues in the CDR3. Based on the CDR3 plus reference TRBV13 and TRBJ2-5, the full variable domain is AAGVIQSPRHLIKEKRETATLKCYPIPRHDTVYWYQQGPGQDPQFLISFYEKMQSDKGSIPDRFSAQQFSDYHSELNMSSLELGDSALYFCASRSGQQETQYFGPGTRLLVL.

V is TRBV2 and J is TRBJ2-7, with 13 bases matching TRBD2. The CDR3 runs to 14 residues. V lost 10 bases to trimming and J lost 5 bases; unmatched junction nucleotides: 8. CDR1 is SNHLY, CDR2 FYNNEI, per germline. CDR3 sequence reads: CATPKLAGGNEQYF. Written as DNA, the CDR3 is TGTGCCACTCCAAAACTAGCGGGAGGGAACGAGCAGTACTTC.

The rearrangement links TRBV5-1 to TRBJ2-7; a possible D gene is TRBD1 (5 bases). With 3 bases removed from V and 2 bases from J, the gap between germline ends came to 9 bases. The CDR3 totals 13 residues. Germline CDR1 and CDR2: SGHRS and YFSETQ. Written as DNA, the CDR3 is TGCGCCAGCAGCTCGACAGTTACCTACGAGCAGTACTTC. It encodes CASSSTVTYEQYF.

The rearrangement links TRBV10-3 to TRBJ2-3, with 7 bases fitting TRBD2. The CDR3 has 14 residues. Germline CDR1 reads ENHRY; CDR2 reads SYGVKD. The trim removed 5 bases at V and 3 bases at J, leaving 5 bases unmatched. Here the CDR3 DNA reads TGTGCCATCAGTAAAAGCGGGGATACAGATACGCAGTATTTT. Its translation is CAISKSGDTDTQYF.

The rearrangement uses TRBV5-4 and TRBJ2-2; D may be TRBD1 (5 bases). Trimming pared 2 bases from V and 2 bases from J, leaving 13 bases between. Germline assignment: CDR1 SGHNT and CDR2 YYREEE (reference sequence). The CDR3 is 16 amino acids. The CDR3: CASSFRRTTNTGELFF. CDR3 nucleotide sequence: TGTGCCAGCAGCTTTCGCCGGACAACAAACACCGGGGAGCTGTTTTTT.

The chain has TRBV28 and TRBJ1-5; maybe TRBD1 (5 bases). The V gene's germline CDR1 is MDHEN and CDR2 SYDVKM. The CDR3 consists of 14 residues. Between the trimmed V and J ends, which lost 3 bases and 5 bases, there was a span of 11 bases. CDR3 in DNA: TGTGCCAGCAGTTTTCCGACAGCCTATCAGCCCCAGCATTTT. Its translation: CASSFPTAYQPQHF.

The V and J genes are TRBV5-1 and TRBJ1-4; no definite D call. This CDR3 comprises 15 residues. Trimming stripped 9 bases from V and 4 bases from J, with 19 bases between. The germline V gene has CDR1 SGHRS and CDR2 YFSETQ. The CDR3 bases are TGCGCCACCAGAGTCGGGAACAGTCTTAATGAAAAACTGTTTTTT. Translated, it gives CATRVGNSLNEKLFF.

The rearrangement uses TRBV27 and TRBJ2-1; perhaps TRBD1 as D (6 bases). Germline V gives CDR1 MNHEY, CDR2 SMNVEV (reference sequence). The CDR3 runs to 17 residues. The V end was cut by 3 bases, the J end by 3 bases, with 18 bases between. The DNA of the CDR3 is TGTGCCAGCAGTTTTAGGGGACACCCAAATGGCTACAATGAGCAGTTCTTC. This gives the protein CASSFRGHPNGYNEQFF.

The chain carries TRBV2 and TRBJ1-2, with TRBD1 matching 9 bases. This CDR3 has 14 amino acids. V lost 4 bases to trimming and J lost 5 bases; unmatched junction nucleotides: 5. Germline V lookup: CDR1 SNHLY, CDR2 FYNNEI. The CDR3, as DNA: TGTGCCAGCAGTGGAACCGGGACAGGGTATGGCTACACCTTC. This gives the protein CASSGTGTGYGYTF.

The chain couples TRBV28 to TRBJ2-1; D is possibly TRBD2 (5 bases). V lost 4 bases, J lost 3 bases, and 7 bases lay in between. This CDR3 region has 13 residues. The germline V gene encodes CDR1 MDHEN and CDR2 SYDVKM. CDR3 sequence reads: CASSSLVYNEQFF. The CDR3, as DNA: TGTGCCAGCAGTTCACTAGTCTACAATGAGCAGTTCTTC. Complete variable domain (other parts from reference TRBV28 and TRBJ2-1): DVKVTQSSRYLVKRTGEKVFLECVQDMDHENMFWYRQDPGLGLRLIYFSYDVKMKEKGDIPEGYSVSREKKERFSLILESASTNQTSMYLCASSSLVYNEQFFGPGTRLTVL.

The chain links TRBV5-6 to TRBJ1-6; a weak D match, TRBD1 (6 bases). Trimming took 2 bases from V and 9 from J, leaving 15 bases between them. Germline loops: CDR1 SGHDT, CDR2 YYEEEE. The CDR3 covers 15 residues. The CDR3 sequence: CASSLDQDSRSPLHF. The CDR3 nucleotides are TGTGCCAGCAGCTTAGACCAGGACAGTCGTTCACCCCTCCACTTT.

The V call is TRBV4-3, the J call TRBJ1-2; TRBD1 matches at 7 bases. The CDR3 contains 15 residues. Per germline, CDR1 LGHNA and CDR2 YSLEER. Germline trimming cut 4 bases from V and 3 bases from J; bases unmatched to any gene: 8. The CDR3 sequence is CASSPREQGHYGYTF. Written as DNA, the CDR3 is TGCGCCAGCAGCCCTAGAGAACAGGGGCACTATGGCTACACCTTC.

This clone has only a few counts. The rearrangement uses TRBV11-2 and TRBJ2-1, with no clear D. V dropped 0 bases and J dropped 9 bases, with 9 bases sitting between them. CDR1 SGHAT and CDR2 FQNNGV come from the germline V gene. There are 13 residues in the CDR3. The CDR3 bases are TGTGCCAGCAGCTTAGATCTGCAGCGTGAGCAGTTCTTC. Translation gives CASSLDLQREQFF.

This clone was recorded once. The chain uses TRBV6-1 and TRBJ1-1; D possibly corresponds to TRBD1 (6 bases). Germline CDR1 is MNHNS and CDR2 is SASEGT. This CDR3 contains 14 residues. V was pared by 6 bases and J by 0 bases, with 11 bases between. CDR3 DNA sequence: TGTGCCAGCAGAGGGGGACAAATGAACACTGAAGCTTTCTTT. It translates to CASRGGQMNTEAFF.

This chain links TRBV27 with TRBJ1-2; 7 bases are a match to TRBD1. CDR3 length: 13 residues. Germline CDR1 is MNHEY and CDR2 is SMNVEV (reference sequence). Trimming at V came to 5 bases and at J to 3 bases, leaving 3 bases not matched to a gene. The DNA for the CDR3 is TGTGCCAGCAGTGTCCAGGGGGACTATGGCTACACCTTC. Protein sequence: CASSVQGDYGYTF.

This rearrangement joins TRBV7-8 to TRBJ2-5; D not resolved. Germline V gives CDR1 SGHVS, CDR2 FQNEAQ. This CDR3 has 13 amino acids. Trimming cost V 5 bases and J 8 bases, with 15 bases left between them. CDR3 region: CASSRDEETTQYF. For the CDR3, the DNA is TGTGCCAGCAGCCGTGACGAAGAGACAACCCAGTACTTC.

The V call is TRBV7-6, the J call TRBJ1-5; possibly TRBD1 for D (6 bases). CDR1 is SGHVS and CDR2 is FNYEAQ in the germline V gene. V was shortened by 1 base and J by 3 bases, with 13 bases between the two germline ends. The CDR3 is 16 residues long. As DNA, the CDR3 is TGTGCCAGCAGCTTAGAGGTCCGGACAGTCAATCAGCCCCAGCATTTT. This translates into CASSLEVRTVNQPQHF.

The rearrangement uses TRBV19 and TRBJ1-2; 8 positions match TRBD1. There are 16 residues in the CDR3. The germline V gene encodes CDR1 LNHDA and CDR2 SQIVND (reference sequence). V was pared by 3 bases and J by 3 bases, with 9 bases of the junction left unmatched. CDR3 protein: CASSMLVTGGDYGYTF. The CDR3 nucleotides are TGTGCCAGTAGTATGTTGGTAACAGGGGGAGACTATGGCTACACCTTC.

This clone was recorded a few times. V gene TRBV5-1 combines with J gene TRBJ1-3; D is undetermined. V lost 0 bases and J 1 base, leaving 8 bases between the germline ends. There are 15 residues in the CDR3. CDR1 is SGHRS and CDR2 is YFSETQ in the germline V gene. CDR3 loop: CASSLGQASGNTIYF. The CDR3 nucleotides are TGCGCCAGCAGCTTGGGTCAAGCTTCTGGAAACACCATATATTTT.

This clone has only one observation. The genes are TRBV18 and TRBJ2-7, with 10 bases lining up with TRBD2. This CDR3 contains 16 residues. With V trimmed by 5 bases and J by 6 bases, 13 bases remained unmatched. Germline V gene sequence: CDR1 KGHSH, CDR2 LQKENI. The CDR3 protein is CASSSRTSGGAGEQYF. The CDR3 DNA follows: TGTGCCAGCTCATCCCGGACTAGCGGTGGTGCTGGCGAGCAGTACTTC.